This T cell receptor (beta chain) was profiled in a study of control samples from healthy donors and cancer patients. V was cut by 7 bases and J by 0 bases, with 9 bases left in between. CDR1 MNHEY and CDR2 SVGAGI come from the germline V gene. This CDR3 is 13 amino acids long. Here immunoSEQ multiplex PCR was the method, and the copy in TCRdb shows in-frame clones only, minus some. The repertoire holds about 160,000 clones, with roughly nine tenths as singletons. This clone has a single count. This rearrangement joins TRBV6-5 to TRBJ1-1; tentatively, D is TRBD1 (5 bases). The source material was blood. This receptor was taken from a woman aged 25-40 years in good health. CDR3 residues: CASKGPMNTEAFF. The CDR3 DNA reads TGTGCCAGCAAGGGACCAATGAACACTGAAGCTTTCTTT.